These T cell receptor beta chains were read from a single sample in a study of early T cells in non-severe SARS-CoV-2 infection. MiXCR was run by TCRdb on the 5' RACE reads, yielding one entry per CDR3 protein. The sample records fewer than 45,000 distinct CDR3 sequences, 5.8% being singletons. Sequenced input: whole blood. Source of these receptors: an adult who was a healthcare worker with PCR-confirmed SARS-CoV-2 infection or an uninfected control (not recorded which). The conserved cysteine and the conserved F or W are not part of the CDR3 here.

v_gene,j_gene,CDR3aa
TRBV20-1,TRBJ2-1,SAPKPPSSYNEQF
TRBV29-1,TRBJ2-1,SVERGRQF
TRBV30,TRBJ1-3,AWDANSGNTIY
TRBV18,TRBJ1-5,ASSPGGSNQPQH
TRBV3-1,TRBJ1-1,ASSQVQGGNTEAF
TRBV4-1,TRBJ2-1,ASSQVAGSYNEQF
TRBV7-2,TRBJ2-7,ASSPVSGGSYEQY
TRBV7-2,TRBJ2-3,ASSYFSSAEGDTQY
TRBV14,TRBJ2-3,ASSQGRHTDTQY
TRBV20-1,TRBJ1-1,SASGVGQNTEAF
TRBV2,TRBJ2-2,ASSEAGAITGELF
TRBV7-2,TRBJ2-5,ASSLGCLETQY
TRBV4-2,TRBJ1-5,ASSQDGDSNQPQH
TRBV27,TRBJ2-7,ASSPLDRVGEQY
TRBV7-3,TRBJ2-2,ASSLDPAGELF
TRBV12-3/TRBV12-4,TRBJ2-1,ASSDRGGGRGVEQF
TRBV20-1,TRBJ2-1,SARVVAGHGSSYNEQF
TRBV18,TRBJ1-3,ASSPVDRSGNTIY
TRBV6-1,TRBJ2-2,ASVLAGAANTGELF
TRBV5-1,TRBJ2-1,ASSYREVAPSNEQF
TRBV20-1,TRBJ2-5,SAIGGQETQY
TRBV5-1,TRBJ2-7,ASRQGSAYEQY
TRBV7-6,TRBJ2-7,ASSPPQGYEQY
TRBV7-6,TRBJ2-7,ASSLGEQY
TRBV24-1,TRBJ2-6,ATRNGANVLT
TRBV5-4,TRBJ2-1,ASSFISVGYNEQF
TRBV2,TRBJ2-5,ASRFSDFGETQY
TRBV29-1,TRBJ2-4,SVYVGHGKNIQY
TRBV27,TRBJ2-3,ASSFGADTQY
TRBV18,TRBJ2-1,ASSPGASGSNEQF
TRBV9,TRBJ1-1,ASSVEGGNTEAF